One sample yielded the 12 T cell receptor beta chains listed below, sequenced in a study of CXCR3-negative and CXCR3-positive naive CD8 T cells (dated by TCRdb to between 2019 and 2020). The reads were generated on a NextSeq 550. The Human TCR Profiling Kit (MiLaboratory) was used to prepare UMI-labeled 5' RACE TRB cDNA libraries. The reads, reprocessed by TCRdb, yield one row per CDR3 protein sequence and no DNA. The table for this sample shows over 45,000 distinct CDR3 sequences. In total, the top ten clones hold 0.42% of the sample. Sample: naive CXCR3- CD8+ T cells from blood. This specimen's cell subset or site label, interpreted: CD45RO-CCR7+CD27+CD95- naive CD8+ T cells lacking CXCR3 (TNR3-). The receptors derive from a human donor in good health. Some clones in this sample may be carry-over from other donors' samples.

The V call is TRBV19, the J call TRBJ1-1. CDR1 is LNHDA and CDR2 is SQIVND in the germline V gene (reference sequence). There are 13 residues in the CDR3. The chain's CDR3 is CASSIRWSTEAFF.

This rearrangement joins TRBV5-1 to TRBJ2-7; TCRdb picks TRBD1, but there is no DNA to check that call. The CDR3 totals 13 residues. The germline CDR1 and CDR2 sequences are SGHRS and YFSETQ. The CDR3 sequence is CASQGQGAREQYF.

V usage is TRBV20-1 and J usage is TRBJ2-7; TCRdb calls TRBD1, which cannot be checked without DNA. The CDR3 has 13 amino acids. CDR1 DFQATT and CDR2 SNEGSKA come from the germline V gene (reference sequence). CDR3 region: CSARETGTYEQYF.

The V call is TRBV4-3, the J call TRBJ2-7; without DNA, the TCRdb call of TRBD1 cannot be checked. This CDR3 is built from 15 residues. Germline V lookup: CDR1 LGHNA, CDR2 YSLEER. The CDR3 protein is CASSRDPDRAGEQYF.

This sequence joins TRBV4-3 and TRBJ2-2. Per the germline V gene, CDR1 is LGHNA and CDR2 is YSLEER. This CDR3 region has 16 residues. CDR3 sequence reads: CASSHLIDISTGELFF.

The gene calls are TRBV4-3 and TRBJ1-1; the D gene TCRdb calls, TRBD1, cannot be checked with no DNA. This CDR3 has 15 residues. Germline values: CDR1 LGHNA, CDR2 YSLEER. The CDR3 is CASSHQGAFNTEAFF.

The J gene is TRBJ2-7, the V gene TRBV30; no DNA is available, so the TRBD1 call from TCRdb remains unchecked. Looked up from germline, CDR1 is GTSNPN and CDR2 is SVGIG (reference sequence). This CDR3 contains 14 residues. CDR3 residues: CALDLTGGIYEQYF.

The chain couples TRBV21-1 to TRBJ2-5; TCRdb designates TRBD1, a call that cannot be tested without DNA. TRBV21-1 is a pseudogene locus. The CDR3 has 16 residues. The CDR3 reads CASSKPCGRGQETQYF.

The genes are TRBV12-3 or TRBV12-4 and TRBJ2-7; the D call from TCRdb, TRBD2, cannot be confirmed without DNA. The CDR3 runs to 14 residues. CDR3: CASTLGETPYEQYF.

V is TRBV28 and J is TRBJ2-7; no DNA is available, so the TRBD1 call from TCRdb remains unchecked. The CDR3 runs 13 residues. Germline V CDR1 and CDR2: MDHEN, SYDVKM. The CDR3 spells CASSFLGVYEQYF.

The CDR3 here is CASSLRNGNQPQHF. The V and J genes are TRBV28 and TRBJ1-5. This CDR3 has 14 residues. Germline CDR1 MDHEN, CDR2 SYDVKM.

The V call is TRBV11-2, the J call TRBJ2-7; TCRdb's D gene call, TRBD1, goes unchecked for lack of DNA. The germline gives CDR1 SGHAT, CDR2 FQNNGV. The CDR3 runs 15 residues. This chain's CDR3 is CATQPMGGTGYEQYF.